This T cell receptor beta chain was obtained from a study of blood T cell repertoires in COVID-19. Study-level information: Acute and convalescent COVID-19 specimens originated in the United States, Italy and Spain. T cells, B-cell-depleted T cells, or PBMCs provided the cDNA or gDNA that served as material.

Authors' data handling: How many nucleated cells were present was estimated from reference gene primer amplification. The assay was immunoSEQ multiplex PCR, and TCRdb's table has in-frame clones only and misses some. V, J and clone size were drawn from that table, and D and trimming were deduced from the DNA. The sample lists about 230,000 clones, about four fifths occurring once. CDR3 length equals 17 residues. With 3 bases clipped from V and 4 bases from J, the junction kept 10 bases outside the gene matches. The V gene's germline CDR1 is MNHEY and CDR2 SMNVEV (reference sequence). The sample was peripheral blood. This clonotype was sampled from a middle-aged man with active or convalescent COVID-19. V and J are TRBV27 and TRBJ2-1; TRBD2 matches at 9 bases. CDR3 protein: CASSFPLGSGRYNEQFF. The CDR3 DNA is TGTGCCAGCAGTTTCCCCCTAGGAAGCGGGAGGTACAATGAGCAGTTCTTC.